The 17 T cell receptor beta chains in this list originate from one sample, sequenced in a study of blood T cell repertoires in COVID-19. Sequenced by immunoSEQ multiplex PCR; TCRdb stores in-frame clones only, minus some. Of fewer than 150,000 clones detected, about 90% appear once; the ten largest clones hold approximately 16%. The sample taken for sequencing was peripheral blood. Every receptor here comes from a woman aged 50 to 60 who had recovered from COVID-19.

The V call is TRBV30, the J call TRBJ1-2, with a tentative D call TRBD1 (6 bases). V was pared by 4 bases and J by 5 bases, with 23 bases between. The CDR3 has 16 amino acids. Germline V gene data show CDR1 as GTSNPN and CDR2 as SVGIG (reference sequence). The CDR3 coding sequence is TGTGCCTGGAAGAACTTGGGGACACCATCAATATATGGCTACACCTTC. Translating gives CAWKNLGTPSIYGYTF.

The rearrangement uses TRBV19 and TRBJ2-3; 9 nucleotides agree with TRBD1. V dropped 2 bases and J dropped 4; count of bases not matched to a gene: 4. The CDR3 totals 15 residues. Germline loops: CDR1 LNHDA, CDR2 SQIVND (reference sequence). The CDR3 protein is CASSIPQGAPDTQYF. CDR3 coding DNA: TGTGCCAGTAGTATACCACAGGGGGCCCCAGATACGCAGTATTTT.

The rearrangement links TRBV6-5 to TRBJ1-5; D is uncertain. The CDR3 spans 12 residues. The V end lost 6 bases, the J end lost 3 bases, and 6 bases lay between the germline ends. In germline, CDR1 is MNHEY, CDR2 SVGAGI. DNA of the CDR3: TGTGCCAGCAGCCCCTCCAATCAGCCCCAGCATTTT. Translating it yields CASSPSNQPQHF.

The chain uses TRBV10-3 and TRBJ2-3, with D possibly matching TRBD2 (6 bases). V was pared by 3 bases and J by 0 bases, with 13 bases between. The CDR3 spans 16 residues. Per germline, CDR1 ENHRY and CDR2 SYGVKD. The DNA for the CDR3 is TGTGCCATCAGTGATCTTAGGCGGGGAAGCACAGATACGCAGTATTTT. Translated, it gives CAISDLRRGSTDTQYF.

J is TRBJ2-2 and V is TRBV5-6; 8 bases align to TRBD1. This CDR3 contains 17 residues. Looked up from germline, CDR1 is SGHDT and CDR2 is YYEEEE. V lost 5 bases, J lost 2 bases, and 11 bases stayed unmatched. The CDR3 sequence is CASSFAPGQDNTGELFF. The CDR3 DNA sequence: TGTGCCAGCAGTTTCGCACCGGGACAGGATAACACCGGGGAGCTGTTTTTT.

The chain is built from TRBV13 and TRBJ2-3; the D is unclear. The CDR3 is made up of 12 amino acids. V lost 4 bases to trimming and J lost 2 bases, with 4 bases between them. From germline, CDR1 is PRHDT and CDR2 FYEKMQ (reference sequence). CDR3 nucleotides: TGTGCCAGCAGCTACACCACAGATACGCAGTATTTT. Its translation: CASSYTTDTQYF.

The DNA for the CDR3 is TGTGCCAGCAGCTTATTTGGGAGGAGCTCCTACAATGAGCAGTTCTTC. This translates into CASSLFGRSSYNEQFF. The rearrangement uses TRBV7-3 and TRBJ2-1; D perhaps matches TRBD2 (6 bases). This CDR3 comprises 16 residues. The germline V and J ends were trimmed by 2 bases and 0 bases, with 11 bases remaining between them. CDR1 and CDR2 (germline): SGHTA, FQGTGA.

CDR3 DNA: TGTGCCAGCAGCCAAGATTGGAGTTACACAGATACGCAGTATTTT. This translates into CASSQDWSYTDTQYF. V usage is TRBV14 and J usage is TRBJ2-3; D is uncertain. CDR1 is SGHDN, CDR2 FVKESK, per germline. The CDR3 loop spans 15 amino acids. V was trimmed by 0 bases and J by 2 bases, leaving 9 bases between them. Together with reference TRBV14 and TRBJ2-3, the CDR3 gives the full variable domain: EAGVTQFPSHSVIEKGQTVTLRCDPISGHDNLYWYRRVMGKEIKFLLHFVKESKQDESGMPNNRFLAERTGGTYSTLKVQPAELEDSGVYFCASSQDWSYTDTQYFGPGTRLTVL.

The CDR3 DNA is TGCGCCAGCAGTCACGCTACGGGGGGGCCGAACTCGTACAATGAGCAGTTCTTC. This encodes CASSHATGGPNSYNEQFF. The chain has TRBV5-1 and TRBJ2-1; 8 nucleotides agree with TRBD2. Germline CDR1 SGHRS, CDR2 YFSETQ. The CDR3 length is 18 residues. V lost 5 bases to trimming and J lost 4 bases; unmatched junction nucleotides: 17. Full variable domain (rest looked up from reference TRBV5-1 and TRBJ2-1): KAGVTQTPRYLIKTRGQQVTLSCSPISGHRSVSWYQQTPGQGLQFLFEYFSETQRNKGNFPGRFSGRQFSNSRSEMNVSTLELGDSALYLCASSHATGGPNSYNEQFFGPGTRLTVL.

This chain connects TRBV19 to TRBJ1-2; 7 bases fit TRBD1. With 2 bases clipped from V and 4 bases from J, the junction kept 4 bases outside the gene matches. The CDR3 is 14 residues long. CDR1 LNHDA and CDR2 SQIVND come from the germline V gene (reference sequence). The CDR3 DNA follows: TGTGCCAGTAGTATACAGACAGGGTCCTATGGCTACACCTTC. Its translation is CASSIQTGSYGYTF.

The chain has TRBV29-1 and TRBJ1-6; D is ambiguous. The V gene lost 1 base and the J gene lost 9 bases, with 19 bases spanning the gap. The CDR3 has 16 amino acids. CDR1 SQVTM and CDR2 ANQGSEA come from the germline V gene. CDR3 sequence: CSVEVPQKSAGSPLHF. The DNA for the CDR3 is TGCAGCGTTGAAGTCCCCCAGAAGTCCGCGGGTTCACCCCTCCACTTT.

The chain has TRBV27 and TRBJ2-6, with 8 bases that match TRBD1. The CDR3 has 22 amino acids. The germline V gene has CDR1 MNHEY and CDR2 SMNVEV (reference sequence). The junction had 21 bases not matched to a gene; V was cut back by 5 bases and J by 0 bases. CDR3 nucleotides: TGTGCCAGCAGTACCCCGACTCCCCTTCCCGGGACAGGCCCCTCTGGGGCCAACGTCCTGACTTTC. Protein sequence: CASSTPTPLPGTGPSGANVLTF.

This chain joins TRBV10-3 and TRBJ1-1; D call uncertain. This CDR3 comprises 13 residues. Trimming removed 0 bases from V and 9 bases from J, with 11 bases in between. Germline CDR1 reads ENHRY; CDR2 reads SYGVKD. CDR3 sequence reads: CAISESGEIKAFF. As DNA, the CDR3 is TGTGCCATCAGTGAGTCAGGAGAGATAAAAGCTTTCTTT.

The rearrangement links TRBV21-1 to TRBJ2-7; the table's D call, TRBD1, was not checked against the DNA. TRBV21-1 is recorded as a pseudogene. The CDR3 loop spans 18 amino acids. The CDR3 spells CASSPPRVMGTGTYEQYF. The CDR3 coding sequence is TGTGCCAGCAGCCCCCCGAGGGTGATGGGGACAGGGACCTACGAGCAGTACTTC.

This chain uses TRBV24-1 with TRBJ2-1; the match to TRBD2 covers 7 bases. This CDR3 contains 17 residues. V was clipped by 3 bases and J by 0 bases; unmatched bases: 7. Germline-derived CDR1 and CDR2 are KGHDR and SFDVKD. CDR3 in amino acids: CATSDPYGGSSYNEQFF. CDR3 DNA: TGTGCCACCAGTGATCCATACGGGGGGAGCTCCTACAATGAGCAGTTCTTC.

The CDR3 protein is CASSLESSGYQFF. For the CDR3, the DNA is TGTGCCAGCAGCTTAGAGTCTAGCGGGTATCAGTTCTTC. V usage is TRBV7-2 and J usage is TRBJ2-1; 8 bases map to TRBD2. The CDR3 covers 13 residues. V dropped 1 base and J dropped 13; count of bases not matched to a gene: 6. Germline CDR1 and CDR2: SGHTA and FQGNSA.

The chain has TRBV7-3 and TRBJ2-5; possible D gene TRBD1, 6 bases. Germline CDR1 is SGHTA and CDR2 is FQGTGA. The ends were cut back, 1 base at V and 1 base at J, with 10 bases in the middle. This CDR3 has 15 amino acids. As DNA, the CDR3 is TGTGCCAGCAGCTTAAGTGGGACACCCCAAGAGACCCAGTACTTC. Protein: CASSLSGTPQETQYF.